The clone carrying this T cell receptor (beta chain) occurred a few times. Its antigen remains unknown. CDR1 is MDHEN, CDR2 SYDVKM, per germline. Deletions cut 5 bases from V and 5 bases from J, with 18 bases between. The CDR3 totals 15 residues. Every sample yielded at least 6.5 million isolated PBMCs. The data were taken from a study of blood T cells in healthy people across ages. Study-wide results and caveats: More naive CD4+ cells and higher diversity marked long-lived donors relative to aged donors. PBMCs were not sorted, which prevented a conclusive comparison of naive versus antigen-experienced cells. With donor CMV status unknown, expanded clonotype changes were possibly confounded.

Alongside a J-beta primer mix, a sample-barcoded 5' primer served in a second PCR lasting about 7 to 11 cycles. TCRdb re-called the 5' RACE reads with MiXCR, one entry per CDR3 protein. The sample contains 1.5 million to 2 million distinct CDR3 sequences, about 39% of which appear only once. The rearrangement links TRBV28 to TRBJ2-5; weak D call: TRBD2 (5 bases). This TCR came from a human donor in good health. The specimen was blood. In DNA form, the CDR3 reads TGTGCCAGCAGTCCCATTAGGGAGTGGACGGAGACCCAGTACTTC. It codes for CASSPIREWTETQYF.